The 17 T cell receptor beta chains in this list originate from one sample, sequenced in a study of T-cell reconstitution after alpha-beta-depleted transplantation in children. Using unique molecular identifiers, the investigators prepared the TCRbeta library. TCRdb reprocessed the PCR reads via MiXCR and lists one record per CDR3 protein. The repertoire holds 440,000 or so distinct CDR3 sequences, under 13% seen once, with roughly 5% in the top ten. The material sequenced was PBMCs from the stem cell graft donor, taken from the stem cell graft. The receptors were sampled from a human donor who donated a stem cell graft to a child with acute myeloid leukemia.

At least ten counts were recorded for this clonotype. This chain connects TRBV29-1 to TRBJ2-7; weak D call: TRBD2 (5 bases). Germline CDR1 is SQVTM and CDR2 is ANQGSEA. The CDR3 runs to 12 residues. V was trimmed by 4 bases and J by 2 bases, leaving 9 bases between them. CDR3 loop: CSVVREPYEQYF. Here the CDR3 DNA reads TGCAGCGTTGTGAGGGAACCCTACGAGCAGTACTTC.

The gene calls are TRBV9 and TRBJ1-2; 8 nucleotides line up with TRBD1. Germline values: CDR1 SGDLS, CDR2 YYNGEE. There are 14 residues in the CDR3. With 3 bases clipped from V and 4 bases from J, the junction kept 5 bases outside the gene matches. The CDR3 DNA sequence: TGTGCCAGCAGCGGGGACAGGTTTCTCTATGGCTACACCTTC. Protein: CASSGDRFLYGYTF.

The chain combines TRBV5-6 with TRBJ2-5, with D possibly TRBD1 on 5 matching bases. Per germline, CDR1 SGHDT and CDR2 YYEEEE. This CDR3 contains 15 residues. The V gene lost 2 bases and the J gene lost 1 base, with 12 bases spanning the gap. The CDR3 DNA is TGTGCCAGCAGCTTTAGGGGCACGGGCCAAGAGACCCAGTACTTC. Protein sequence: CASSFRGTGQETQYF.

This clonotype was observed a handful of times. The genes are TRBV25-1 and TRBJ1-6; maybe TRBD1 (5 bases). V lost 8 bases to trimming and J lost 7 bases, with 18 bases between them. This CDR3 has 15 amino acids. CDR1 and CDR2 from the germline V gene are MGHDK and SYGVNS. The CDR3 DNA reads TGTGCCAGCGAGCCCCAGCAGGGAAACAATTCACCCCTCCACTTT. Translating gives CASEPQQGNNSPLHF.

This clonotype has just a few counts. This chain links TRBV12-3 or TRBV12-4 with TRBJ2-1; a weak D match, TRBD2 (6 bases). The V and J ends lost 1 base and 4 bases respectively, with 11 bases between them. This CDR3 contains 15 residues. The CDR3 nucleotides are TGTGCCAGCAGTTTAGGGACTATCCTGTACAATGAGCAGTTCTTC. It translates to CASSLGTILYNEQFF.

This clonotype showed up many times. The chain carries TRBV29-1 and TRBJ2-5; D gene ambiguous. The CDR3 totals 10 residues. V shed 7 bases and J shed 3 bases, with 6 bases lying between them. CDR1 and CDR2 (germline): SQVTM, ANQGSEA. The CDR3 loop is CSGSEETQYF. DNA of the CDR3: TGCAGCGGATCGGAAGAGACCCAGTACTTC. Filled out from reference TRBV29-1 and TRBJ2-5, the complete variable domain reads SAVISQKPSRDICQRGTSLTIQCQVDSQVTMMFWYRQQPGQSLTLIATANQGSEATYESGFVIDKFPISRPNLTFSTLTVSNMSPEDSSIYLCSGSEETQYFGPGTRLLVL.

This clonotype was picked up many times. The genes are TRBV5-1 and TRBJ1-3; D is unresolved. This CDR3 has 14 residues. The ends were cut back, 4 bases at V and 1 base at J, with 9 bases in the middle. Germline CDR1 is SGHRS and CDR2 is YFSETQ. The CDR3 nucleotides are TGCGCCAGCAGCGAGGGTGGATCTGGAAACACCATATATTTT. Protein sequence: CASSEGGSGNTIYF.

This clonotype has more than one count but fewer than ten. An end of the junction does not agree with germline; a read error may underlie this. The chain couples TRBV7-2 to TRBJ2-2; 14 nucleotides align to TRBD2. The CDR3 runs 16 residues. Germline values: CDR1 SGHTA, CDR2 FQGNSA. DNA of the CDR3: TGTGCCAGCAGTTTAGGGACTAGCGGGAGTGGCGGGGAGCTGTTTTTT. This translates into CASSLGTSGSGGELFF.

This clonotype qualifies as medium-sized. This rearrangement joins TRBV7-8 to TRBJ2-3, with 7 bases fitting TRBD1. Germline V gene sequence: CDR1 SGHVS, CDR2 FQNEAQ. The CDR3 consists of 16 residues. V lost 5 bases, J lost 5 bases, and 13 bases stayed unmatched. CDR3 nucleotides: TGTGCCAGCAGCCCACTGCGGACAGGTCCAGTAGATACGCAGTATTTT. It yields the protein CASSPLRTGPVDTQYF.

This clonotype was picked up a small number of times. CDR3 bases: TGTGCCTGGGGAGGGTCAGGGGGTCAGCCCCAGCATTTT. This sequence encodes CAWGGSGGQPQHF. This sequence joins TRBV30 and TRBJ1-5, with 7 bases lining up with TRBD1. The CDR3 loop spans 13 amino acids. The germline V gene has CDR1 GTSNPN and CDR2 SVGIG (reference sequence). J lost 6 bases, V lost 5 bases, and 7 bases had no gene match.

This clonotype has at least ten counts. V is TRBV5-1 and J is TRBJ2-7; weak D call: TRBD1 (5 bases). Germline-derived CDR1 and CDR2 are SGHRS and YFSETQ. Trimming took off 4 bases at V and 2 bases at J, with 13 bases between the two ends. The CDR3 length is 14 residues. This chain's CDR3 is CASSPSPGTYEQYF. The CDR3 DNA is TGCGCCAGCAGCCCGTCTCCAGGGACCTACGAGCAGTACTTC.

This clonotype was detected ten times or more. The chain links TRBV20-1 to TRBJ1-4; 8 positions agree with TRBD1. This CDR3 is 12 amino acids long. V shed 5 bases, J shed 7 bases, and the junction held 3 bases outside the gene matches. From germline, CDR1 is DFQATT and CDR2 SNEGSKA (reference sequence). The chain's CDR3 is CSAGQGGEKLFF. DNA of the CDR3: TGCAGTGCTGGACAGGGAGGTGAAAAACTGTTTTTT.

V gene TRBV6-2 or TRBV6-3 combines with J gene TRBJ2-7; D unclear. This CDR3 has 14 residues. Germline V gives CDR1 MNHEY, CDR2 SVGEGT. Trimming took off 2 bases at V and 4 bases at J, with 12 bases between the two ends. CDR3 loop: CASSYKDGLYEQYF. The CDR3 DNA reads TGTGCCAGCAGTTACAAGGACGGATTATACGAGCAGTACTTC.

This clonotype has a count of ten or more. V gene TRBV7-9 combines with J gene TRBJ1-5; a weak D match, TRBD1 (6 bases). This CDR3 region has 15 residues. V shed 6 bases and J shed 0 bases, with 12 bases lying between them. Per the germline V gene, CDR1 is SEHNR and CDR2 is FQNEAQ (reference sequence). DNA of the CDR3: TGTGCCAGCAGGTGGACAGTCTATAGCAATCAGCCCCAGCATTTT. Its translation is CASRWTVYSNQPQHF.

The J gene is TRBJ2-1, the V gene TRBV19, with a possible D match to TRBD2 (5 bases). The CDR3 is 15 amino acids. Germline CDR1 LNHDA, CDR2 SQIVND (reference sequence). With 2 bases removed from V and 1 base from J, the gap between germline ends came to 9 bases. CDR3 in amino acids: CASSISGYSYNEQFF. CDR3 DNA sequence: TGTGCCAGTAGTATATCGGGGTATTCCTACAATGAGCAGTTCTTC.

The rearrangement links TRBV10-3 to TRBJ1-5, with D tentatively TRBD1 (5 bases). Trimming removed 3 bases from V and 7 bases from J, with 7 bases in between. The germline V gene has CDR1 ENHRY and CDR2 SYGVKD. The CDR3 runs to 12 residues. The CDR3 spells CAISEGEQPQHF. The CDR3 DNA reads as TGTGCCATCAGTGAAGGGGAGCAGCCCCAGCATTTT.

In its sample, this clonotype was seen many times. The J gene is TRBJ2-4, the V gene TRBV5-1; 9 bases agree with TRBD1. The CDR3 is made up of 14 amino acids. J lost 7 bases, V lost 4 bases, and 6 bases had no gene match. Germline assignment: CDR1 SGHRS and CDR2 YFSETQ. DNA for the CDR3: TGCGCCAGCAGCCCGGGACAGGGCGGGAACATTCAGTACTTC. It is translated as CASSPGQGGNIQYF.